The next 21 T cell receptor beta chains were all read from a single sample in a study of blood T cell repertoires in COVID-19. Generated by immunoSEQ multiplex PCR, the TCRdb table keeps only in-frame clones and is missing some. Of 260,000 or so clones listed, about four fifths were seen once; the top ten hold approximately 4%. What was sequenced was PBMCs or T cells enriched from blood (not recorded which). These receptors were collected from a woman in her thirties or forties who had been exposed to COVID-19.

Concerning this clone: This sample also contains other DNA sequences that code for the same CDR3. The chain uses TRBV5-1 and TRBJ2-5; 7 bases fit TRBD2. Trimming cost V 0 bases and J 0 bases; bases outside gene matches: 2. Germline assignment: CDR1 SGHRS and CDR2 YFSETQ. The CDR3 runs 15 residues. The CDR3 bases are TGCGCCAGCAGCTTGGCCGGGGGGTACCAAGAGACCCAGTACTTC. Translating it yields CASSLAGGYQETQYF.

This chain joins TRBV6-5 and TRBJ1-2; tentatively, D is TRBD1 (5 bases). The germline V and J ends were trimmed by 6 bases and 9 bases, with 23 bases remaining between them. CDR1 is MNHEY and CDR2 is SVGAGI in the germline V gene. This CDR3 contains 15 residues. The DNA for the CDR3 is TGTGCCAGCAGACTATCACAGGTGCCAAGTTACCGCTACACCTTC. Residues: CASRLSQVPSYRYTF.

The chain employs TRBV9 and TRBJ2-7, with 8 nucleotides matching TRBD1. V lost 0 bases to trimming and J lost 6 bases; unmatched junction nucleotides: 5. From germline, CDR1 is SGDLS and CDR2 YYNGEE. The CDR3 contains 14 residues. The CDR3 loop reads CASSVDQGAVEQYF. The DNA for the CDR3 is TGTGCCAGCAGCGTAGACCAGGGGGCGGTCGAGCAGTACTTC.

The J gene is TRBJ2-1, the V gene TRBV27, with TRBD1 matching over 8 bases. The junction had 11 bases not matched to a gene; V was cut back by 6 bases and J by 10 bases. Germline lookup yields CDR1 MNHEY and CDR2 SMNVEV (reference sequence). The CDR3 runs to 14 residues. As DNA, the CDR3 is TGTGCCAGCAGCTGGGACAGGCCGAGCGGGGAGCAGTTCTTC. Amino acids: CASSWDRPSGEQFF.

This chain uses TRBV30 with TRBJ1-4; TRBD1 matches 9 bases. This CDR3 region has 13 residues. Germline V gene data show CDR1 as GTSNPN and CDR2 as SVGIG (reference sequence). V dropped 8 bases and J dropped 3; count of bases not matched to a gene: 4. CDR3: CARQGEPNEKLFF. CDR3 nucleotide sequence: TGTGCCAGACAGGGGGAACCTAATGAAAAACTGTTTTTT.

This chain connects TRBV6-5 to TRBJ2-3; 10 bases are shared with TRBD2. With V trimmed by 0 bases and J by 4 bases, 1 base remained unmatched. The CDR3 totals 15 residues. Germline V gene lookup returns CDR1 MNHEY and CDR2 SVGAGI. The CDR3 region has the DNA TGTGCCAGCAGTTACTCAGCGGGGGGGCCAGATACGCAGTATTTT. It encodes CASSYSAGGPDTQYF.

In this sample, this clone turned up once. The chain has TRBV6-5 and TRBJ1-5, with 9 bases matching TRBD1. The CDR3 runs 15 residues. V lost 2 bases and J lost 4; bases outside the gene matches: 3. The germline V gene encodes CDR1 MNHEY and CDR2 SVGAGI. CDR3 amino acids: CASSYGTGSNQPQHF. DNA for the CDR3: TGTGCCAGCAGTTACGGGACAGGGAGTAATCAGCCCCAGCATTTT.

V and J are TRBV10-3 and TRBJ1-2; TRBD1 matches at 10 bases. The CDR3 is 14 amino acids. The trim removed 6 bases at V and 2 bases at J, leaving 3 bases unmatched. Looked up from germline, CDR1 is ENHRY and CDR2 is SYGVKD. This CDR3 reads CAISAGQGNYGYTF. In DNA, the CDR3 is TGTGCCATCAGCGCGGGACAGGGGAACTATGGCTACACCTTC.

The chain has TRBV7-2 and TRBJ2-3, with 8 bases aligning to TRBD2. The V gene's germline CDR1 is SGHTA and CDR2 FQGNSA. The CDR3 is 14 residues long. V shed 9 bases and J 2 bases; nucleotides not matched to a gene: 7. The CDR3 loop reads CASTTGGDTDTQYF. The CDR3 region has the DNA TGTGCCAGTACTACCGGGGGGGACACAGATACGCAGTATTTT.

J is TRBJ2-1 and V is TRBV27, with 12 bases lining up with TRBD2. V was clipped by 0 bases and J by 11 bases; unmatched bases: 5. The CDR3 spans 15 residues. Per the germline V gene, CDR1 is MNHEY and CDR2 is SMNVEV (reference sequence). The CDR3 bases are TGTGCCAGCAGTTTATCACTAGCGGGGGGAAGGAAGCAGTTCTTC. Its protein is CASSLSLAGGRKQFF.

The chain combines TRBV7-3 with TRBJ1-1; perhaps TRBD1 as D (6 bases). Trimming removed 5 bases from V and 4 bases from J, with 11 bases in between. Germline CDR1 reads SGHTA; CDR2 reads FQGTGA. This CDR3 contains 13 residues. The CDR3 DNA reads TGTGCCAGCAGCCACAGGGAACGCACTGAAGCTTTCTTT. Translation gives CASSHRERTEAFF. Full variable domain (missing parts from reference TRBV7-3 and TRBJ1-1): GAGVSQTPSNKVTEKGKYVELRCDPISGHTALYWYRQSLGQGPEFLIYFQGTGAADDSGLPNDRFFAVRPEGSVSTLKIQRTERGDSAVYLCASSHRERTEAFFGQGTRLTVV.

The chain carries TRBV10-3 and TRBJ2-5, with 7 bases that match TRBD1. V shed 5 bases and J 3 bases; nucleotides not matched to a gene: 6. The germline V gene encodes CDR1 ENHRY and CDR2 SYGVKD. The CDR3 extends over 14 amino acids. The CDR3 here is CAISHRQGEETQYF. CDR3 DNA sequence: TGTGCCATCAGTCACCGACAGGGTGAAGAGACCCAGTACTTC.

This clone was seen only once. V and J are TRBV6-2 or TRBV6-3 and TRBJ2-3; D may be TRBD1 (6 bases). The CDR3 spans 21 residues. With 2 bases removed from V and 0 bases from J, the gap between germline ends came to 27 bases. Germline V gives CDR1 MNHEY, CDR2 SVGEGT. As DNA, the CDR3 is TGTGCCAGCAGTTACCCCTCGGCAGCCAGGGGCGAAACCTCTAGCACAGATACGCAGTATTTT. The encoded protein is CASSYPSAARGETSSTDTQYF.

CDR3 bases: TGTGCCAGCTCTGGGGGCCCCACCTACGAGCAGTACTTC. This sequence encodes CASSGGPTYEQYF. The rearrangement uses TRBV28 and TRBJ2-7; weak D call: TRBD1 (6 bases). Trimming removed 8 bases from V and 2 bases from J, with 13 bases in between. Germline CDR1 reads MDHEN; CDR2 reads SYDVKM. This CDR3 spans 13 amino acids.

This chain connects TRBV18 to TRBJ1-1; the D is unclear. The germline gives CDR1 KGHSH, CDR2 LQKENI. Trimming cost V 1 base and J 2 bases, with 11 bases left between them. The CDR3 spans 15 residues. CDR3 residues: CASSPQGGDNTEAFF. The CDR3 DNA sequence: TGTGCCAGCTCACCACAGGGCGGGGATAACACTGAAGCTTTCTTT. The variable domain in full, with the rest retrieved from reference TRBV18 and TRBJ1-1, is NAGVMQNPRHLVRRRGQEARLRCSPMKGHSHVYWYRQLPEEGLKFMVYLQKENIIDESGMPKERFSAEFPKEGPSILRIQQVVRGDSAAYFCASSPQGGDNTEAFFGQGTRLTVV.

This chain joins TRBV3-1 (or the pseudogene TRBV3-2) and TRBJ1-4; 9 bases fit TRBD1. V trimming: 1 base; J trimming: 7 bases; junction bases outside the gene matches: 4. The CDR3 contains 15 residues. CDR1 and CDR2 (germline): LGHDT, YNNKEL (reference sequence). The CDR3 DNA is TGTGCCAGCAGCCAAGCGACAGGGGGAGGTGAAAAACTGTTTTTT. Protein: CASSQATGGGEKLFF.

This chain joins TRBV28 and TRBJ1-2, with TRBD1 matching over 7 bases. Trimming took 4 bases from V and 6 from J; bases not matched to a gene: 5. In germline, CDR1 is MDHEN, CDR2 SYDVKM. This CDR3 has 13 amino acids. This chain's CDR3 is CASSSDRNNGYTF. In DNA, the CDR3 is TGTGCCAGCAGTTCGGACAGGAACAATGGCTACACCTTC.

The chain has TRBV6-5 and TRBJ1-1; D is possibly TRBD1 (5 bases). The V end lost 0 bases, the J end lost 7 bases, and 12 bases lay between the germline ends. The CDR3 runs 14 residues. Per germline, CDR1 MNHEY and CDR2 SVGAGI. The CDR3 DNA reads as TGTGCCAGCAGTTACTCGAATGGGGCTCGTGAAGCTTTCTTT. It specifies CASSYSNGAREAFF.

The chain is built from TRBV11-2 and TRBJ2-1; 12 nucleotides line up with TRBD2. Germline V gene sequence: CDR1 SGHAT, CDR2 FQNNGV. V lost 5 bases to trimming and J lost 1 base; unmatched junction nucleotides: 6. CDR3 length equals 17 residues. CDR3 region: CASSNLAGGQSYNEQFF. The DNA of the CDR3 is TGTGCCAGCAGCAATCTAGCGGGGGGGCAGTCCTACAATGAGCAGTTCTTC. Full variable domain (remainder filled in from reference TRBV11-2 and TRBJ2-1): EAGVAQSPRYKIIEKRQSVAFWCNPISGHATLYWYQQILGQGPKLLIQFQNNGVVDDSQLPKDRFSAERLKGVDSTLKIQPAKLEDSAVYLCASSNLAGGQSYNEQFFGPGTRLTVL.

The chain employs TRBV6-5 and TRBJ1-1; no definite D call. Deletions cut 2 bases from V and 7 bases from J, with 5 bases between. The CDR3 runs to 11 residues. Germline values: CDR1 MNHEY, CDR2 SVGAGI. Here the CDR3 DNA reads TGTGCCAGCAGTTACGAGGGTGAAGCTTTCTTT. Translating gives CASSYEGEAFF.

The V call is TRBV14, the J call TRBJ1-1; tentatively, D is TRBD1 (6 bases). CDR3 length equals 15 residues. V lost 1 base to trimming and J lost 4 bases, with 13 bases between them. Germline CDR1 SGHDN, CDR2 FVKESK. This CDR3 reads CASSQVTGLATEAFF. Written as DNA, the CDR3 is TGTGCCAGCAGCCAAGTGACAGGCCTTGCCACTGAAGCTTTCTTT.